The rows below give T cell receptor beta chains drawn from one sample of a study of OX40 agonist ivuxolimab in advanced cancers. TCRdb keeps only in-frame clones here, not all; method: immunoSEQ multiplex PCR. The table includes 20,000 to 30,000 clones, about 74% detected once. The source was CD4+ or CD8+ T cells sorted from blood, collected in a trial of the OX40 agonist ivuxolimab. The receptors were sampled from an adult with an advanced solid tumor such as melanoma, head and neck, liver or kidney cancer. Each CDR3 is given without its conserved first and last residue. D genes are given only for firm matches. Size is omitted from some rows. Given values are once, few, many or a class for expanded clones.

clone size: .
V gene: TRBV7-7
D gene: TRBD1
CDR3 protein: ASSPGTGDQY

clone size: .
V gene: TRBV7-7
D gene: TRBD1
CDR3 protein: ASSSRDRGLGGELF

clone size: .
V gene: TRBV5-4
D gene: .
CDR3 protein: ASSLVGREDTQY

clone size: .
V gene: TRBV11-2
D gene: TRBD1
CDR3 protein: ASSFTGTGSPRSGNTIY

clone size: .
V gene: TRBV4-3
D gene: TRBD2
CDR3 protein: ASSQESLASGGEEQF

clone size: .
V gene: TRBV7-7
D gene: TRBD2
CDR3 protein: ASSLAAGGFNEQF

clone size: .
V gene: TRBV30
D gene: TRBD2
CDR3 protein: AWIKRNGGALDEQF

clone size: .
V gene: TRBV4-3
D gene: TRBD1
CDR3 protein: ASSHLTGGDYGYT

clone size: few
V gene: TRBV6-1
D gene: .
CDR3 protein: ASSVQGNTEAF

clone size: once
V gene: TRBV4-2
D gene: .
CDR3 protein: ASSQEPASNTGELF

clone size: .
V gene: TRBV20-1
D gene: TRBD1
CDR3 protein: SAIGTVDYT

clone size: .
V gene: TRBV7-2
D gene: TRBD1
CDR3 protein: ASSHTGESRTYEQY

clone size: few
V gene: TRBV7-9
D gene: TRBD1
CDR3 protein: ASSFSRGDRVTQY

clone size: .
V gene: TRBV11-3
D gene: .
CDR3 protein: ASSADRSDQY

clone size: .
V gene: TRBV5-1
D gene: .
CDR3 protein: ASSFSGGISSHNEQF

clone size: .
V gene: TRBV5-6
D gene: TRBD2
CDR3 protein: ASSKLAGGRDEQY

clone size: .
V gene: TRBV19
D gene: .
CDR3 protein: ASSVTGSGQPQH

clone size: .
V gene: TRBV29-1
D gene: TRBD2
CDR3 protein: SVGDGGVYQETQY

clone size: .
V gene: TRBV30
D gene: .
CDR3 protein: AWSVNGKTQY

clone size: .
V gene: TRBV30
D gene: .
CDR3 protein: AWSVLGRAF

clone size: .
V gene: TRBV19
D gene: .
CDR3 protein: ASSHSGHSLAKNIQY

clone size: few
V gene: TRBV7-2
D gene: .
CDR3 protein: ASSLSAGSLSYEQY

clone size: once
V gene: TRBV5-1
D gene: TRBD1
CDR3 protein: ASSRDRSTREQY

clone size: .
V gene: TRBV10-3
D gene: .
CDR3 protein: AISSGTLGNTIY

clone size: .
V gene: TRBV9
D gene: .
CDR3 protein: ASSLSSGNTIY

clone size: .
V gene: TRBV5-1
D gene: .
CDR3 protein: ASSLTGNYEQY

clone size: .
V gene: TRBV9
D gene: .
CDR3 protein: ASSGTRGRDSPLH

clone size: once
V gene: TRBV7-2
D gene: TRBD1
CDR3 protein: ASSSYRGGTTEAF

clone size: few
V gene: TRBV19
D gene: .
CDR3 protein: ASSDGSVAKETQY

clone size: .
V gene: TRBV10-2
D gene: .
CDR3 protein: ASSAALRAYNEQF

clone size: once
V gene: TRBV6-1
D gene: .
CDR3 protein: ASSARTAANTGELF

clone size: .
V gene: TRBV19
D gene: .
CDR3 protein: ASSTWDQETQY

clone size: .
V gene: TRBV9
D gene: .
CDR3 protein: ASSVLDGNTEAF

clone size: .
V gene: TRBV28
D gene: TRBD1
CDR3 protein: ASSLIAGTGLDGYT

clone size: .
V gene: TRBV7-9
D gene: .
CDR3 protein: ASSLQVRNSPLH

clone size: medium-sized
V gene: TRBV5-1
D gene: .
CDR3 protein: ASSWAQGSYNSPLH

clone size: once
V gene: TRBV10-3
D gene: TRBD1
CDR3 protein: AISESRQGVPEAF

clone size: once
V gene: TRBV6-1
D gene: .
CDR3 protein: ASSVGEYYNSPLH

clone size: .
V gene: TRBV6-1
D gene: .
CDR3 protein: ASSLAGYSNQPQH

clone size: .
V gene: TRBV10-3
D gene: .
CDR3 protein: AISAEASLNQPQH

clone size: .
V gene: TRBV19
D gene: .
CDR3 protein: ASSIGRGNKATQY

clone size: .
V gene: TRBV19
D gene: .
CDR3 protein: ASSAWQRGTEAF